This T cell receptor (beta chain) is from a study of sequential checkpoint blockade in melanoma. Study summary: Roughly 23 patients had matched tumor biopsies before treatment and at week 13 after nivolumab or ipilimumab alone.

Treatment in this sample: randomized to nivolumab then ipilimumab (arm A) or the reverse (arm B). The V end was cut by 4 bases, the J end by 1 base, with 10 bases between. The CDR3 contains 13 residues. The V gene's germline CDR1 is SQVTM and CDR2 ANQGSEA. The repertoire was sequenced with immunoSEQ multiplex PCR; TCRdb's copy has only in-frame clones and lacks some. This sample has roughly 13,000 clones, with 21% found just once. This TCR came from a human donor with melanoma. The material sequenced was tumor tissue (inferred from file names), taken from a patient given nivolumab and ipilimumab in sequence. This rearrangement joins TRBV29-1 to TRBJ1-1; no clear D gene. The CDR3 loop reads CSVGDTPNTEAFF. The CDR3 DNA follows: TGCAGCGTTGGTGACACCCCGAACACTGAAGCTTTCTTT.